These T cell receptor beta chains were read from a single sample in a study of blood T cell repertoires in COVID-19. TCRdb's copy holds only in-frame clones and misses some; the assay was immunoSEQ multiplex PCR. The data contain 80,000 to 130,000 clones, roughly 90% of them singletons. The sequenced sample was peripheral blood. The receptors here all came from a woman between 55 and 75 years old with acute or convalescent COVID-19. CDR3s include the opening cysteine and the closing phenylalanine or tryptophan. A clone size is listed for some rows: how often the clone was seen (once, few, many), or a class if it is expanded.

v_gene	j_gene	abundance	CDR3aa
TRBV5-1	TRBJ1-4	-	CASSFGQGAEKLFF
TRBV6-5	TRBJ2-7	-	CASKGLAGGDYEQYF
TRBV11-3	TRBJ2-1	-	CASSPSGTGAYNEQFF
TRBV27	TRBJ2-1	-	CASSFSGRNEQFF
TRBV7-6	TRBJ1-1	once	CASSLDSGDTEAFF
TRBV19	TRBJ2-2	few	CASSLFHGTSVTGELFF
TRBV30	TRBJ1-4	-	CAWTRMGRGRNEKLFF
TRBV19	TRBJ2-3	-	CATYPRGLASSTDTQYF
TRBV7-2	TRBJ2-1	few	CASSSGLAGVRQQFF
TRBV7-6	TRBJ2-3	-	CASSLEASGSRGTDTQYF
TRBV5-1	TRBJ1-1	-	CASSPGTGNTEAFF
TRBV7-2	TRBJ1-1	-	CASSLVTQGSTEAFF
TRBV2	TRBJ1-1	-	CASSLGTAYTEAFF
TRBV5-1	TRBJ1-2	-	CASSLAPEGYGYTF
TRBV3-1/TRBV3-2	TRBJ2-7	-	CASSPSSYEQYF
TRBV19	TRBJ2-1	once	CASSLLAGGLYNEQFF
TRBV11-3	TRBJ1-6	-	CASSLGAGRINSPLHF
TRBV29-1	TRBJ2-1	-	CSVGQGGRNEQFF
TRBV7-6	TRBJ2-3	-	CASSSGTSGRVDTQYF
TRBV7-3	TRBJ2-1	-	CASGRLAGGGEQFF
TRBV29-1	TRBJ1-6	once	CSVSSGAPNSPLHF
TRBV4-2	TRBJ2-1	-	CASSHRQGSYNEQFF
TRBV9	TRBJ2-5	-	CASSLNQETQYF
TRBV30	TRBJ1-2	-	CAWSDTNKGGYTF
TRBV14	TRBJ1-1	-	CASSLGTAQAFF
TRBV19	TRBJ2-7	once	CASSPTSGRINEQYF
TRBV6-5	TRBJ2-3	-	CASSYGGGRDTQYF
TRBV14	TRBJ2-5	-	CASSLLAALPEETQYF
TRBV4-2	TRBJ2-2	-	CASSQQGSAGELFF
TRBV18	TRBJ2-3	-	CASSPLSGGSGTDTQYF